This is a list of T cell receptor beta chains from one sample in a study of blood T cell repertoires in COVID-19. The protocol was immunoSEQ multiplex PCR, while the TCRdb copy is restricted to in-frame clones and leaves out a portion. Seen here are around 140,000 clones, around 81% observed once, and the top ten hold approximately 8%. Sequencing was performed on peripheral blood. Source of these receptors: a human donor in a cohort sampled during active COVID-19. Both conserved end residues are part of each CDR3. Each record gives: clone size, V gene, J gene, CDR3 protein. For some rows the clone size is stated as once, few or many, or as a class when expanded; others skip it.

abundance: NA
v_gene: TRBV19
j_gene: TRBJ1-2
CDR3aa: CASRWGMDYGYTF

abundance: once
v_gene: TRBV9
j_gene: TRBJ2-1
CDR3aa: CASSVEAGEGNEQFF

abundance: NA
v_gene: TRBV4-2
j_gene: TRBJ2-5
CDR3aa: CASSQDIGTGVEETQYF

abundance: NA
v_gene: TRBV27
j_gene: TRBJ2-1
CDR3aa: CASSLTKSKRLARSSYNEQFF

abundance: NA
v_gene: TRBV18
j_gene: TRBJ2-1
CDR3aa: CASSPLEGQASSYNEQFF

abundance: NA
v_gene: TRBV28
j_gene: TRBJ2-7
CDR3aa: CASGRHYEQYF

abundance: once
v_gene: TRBV29-1
j_gene: TRBJ1-5
CDR3aa: CSVRQGLNQPQHF

abundance: NA
v_gene: TRBV27
j_gene: TRBJ2-5
CDR3aa: CASSLPRENIPLETQYF

abundance: NA
v_gene: TRBV29-1
j_gene: TRBJ1-4
CDR3aa: CSVPGGDEKLFF

abundance: NA
v_gene: TRBV9
j_gene: TRBJ2-1
CDR3aa: CASKGREADNEQFF

abundance: NA
v_gene: TRBV5-1
j_gene: TRBJ2-5
CDR3aa: CASSVQTSGDGETQYF

abundance: once
v_gene: TRBV21-1
j_gene: TRBJ2-3
CDR3aa: CASSKTSGRESSTDTQYF

abundance: NA
v_gene: TRBV27
j_gene: TRBJ1-2
CDR3aa: CASSLRQTGPYGYTF

abundance: NA
v_gene: TRBV7-9
j_gene: TRBJ2-1
CDR3aa: CASSAGQGASLNEQFF

abundance: few
v_gene: TRBV6-5
j_gene: TRBJ2-4
CDR3aa: CASSYQDRDRNIQYF

abundance: NA
v_gene: TRBV7-2
j_gene: TRBJ2-5
CDR3aa: CASSSTRIQETQYF

abundance: NA
v_gene: TRBV7-9
j_gene: TRBJ1-2
CDR3aa: CASSLAETVYYGYTF

abundance: NA
v_gene: TRBV19
j_gene: TRBJ1-3
CDR3aa: CASSIQASGNTIYF

abundance: NA
v_gene: TRBV7-9
j_gene: TRBJ2-7
CDR3aa: CASSFTGAYEQYF

abundance: few
v_gene: TRBV6-5
j_gene: TRBJ2-2
CDR3aa: CASLRGTGTTGELFF

abundance: NA
v_gene: TRBV28
j_gene: TRBJ1-5
CDR3aa: CASSLRGQSNQPQHF

abundance: NA
v_gene: TRBV7-6
j_gene: TRBJ2-2
CDR3aa: CASSLVPSLDTGELFF

abundance: few
v_gene: TRBV4-3
j_gene: TRBJ2-7
CDR3aa: CASSQDLATGFEQYF

abundance: once
v_gene: TRBV7-2
j_gene: TRBJ2-7
CDR3aa: CASSSRLAGAYEQYF

abundance: NA
v_gene: TRBV28
j_gene: TRBJ1-5
CDR3aa: CASQNYGRVGNQPQHF

abundance: few
v_gene: TRBV5-4
j_gene: TRBJ1-4
CDR3aa: CASSLQGQGSEKLFF

abundance: NA
v_gene: TRBV27
j_gene: TRBJ2-5
CDR3aa: CASSLIGVAETQYF

abundance: NA
v_gene: TRBV3-1/TRBV3-2
j_gene: TRBJ2-3
CDR3aa: CASSPGHNTDTQYF

abundance: NA
v_gene: TRBV14
j_gene: TRBJ1-6
CDR3aa: CASRTGQTNNSPLHF

abundance: NA
v_gene: TRBV21-1
j_gene: TRBJ2-7
CDR3aa: CASRSASGVYEQYF

abundance: few
v_gene: TRBV5-5
j_gene: TRBJ1-2
CDR3aa: CASSPGGGLGYTF

abundance: few
v_gene: TRBV7-3
j_gene: TRBJ2-7
CDR3aa: CASSLNRDYEQYF

abundance: few
v_gene: TRBV9
j_gene: TRBJ2-1
CDR3aa: CASSAQGAVYNEQFF

abundance: NA
v_gene: TRBV6-2/TRBV6-3
j_gene: TRBJ2-7
CDR3aa: CASSSPAGRSYEQYF

abundance: NA
v_gene: TRBV27
j_gene: TRBJ2-3
CDR3aa: CASSREGTSGSYVLSTDTQYF

abundance: NA
v_gene: TRBV5-6
j_gene: TRBJ2-7
CDR3aa: CASRIRGIYEQYF

abundance: NA
v_gene: TRBV11-2
j_gene: TRBJ1-4
CDR3aa: CASSFAPGGSGEKLFF